The sequence of this TCR beta chain was determined in a study of blood T cells in healthy people across ages. Looking at the study overall: About one barcoded beta molecule per two T cells was the capture yield of template switching.

Total RNA, at least 5.5 micrograms per sample, was extracted from PBMCs. This clonotype was counted a few times. Together with a sample-barcoded 5' primer, a J-beta primer mix was included in a second PCR lasting about 6 to 11 cycles. Samples each returned at least 2.5 million CDR3-containing paired-end reads. TCRdb ran MiXCR on the 5' RACE reads and lists one entry per CDR3 protein. The table lists about 800,000 distinct CDR3 sequences, roughly 64% of them singletons. What was sequenced was blood. The clonotype was recovered from a man aged 30-40 years in good health.

The CDR3 is CASSEPGQVFYEQYF. In DNA, the CDR3 is TGTGCCAGCAGTGAGCCGGGACAGGTCTTCTACGAGCAGTACTTC. This sequence joins TRBV28 and TRBJ2-7; 8 bases are shared with TRBD1. The V gene end was trimmed by 5 bases and the J gene end by 3 bases; junction bases not matched to a gene: 9. This CDR3 is 15 amino acids long. CDR1 and CDR2 (germline): MDHEN, SYDVKM.